The TCR beta chain under discussion was sequenced for a study of blood T cell repertoires in COVID-19. At the level of the study: Symptom resolution, clearance, or two negative PCRs marked donors in Cohort 3 as recovered.

TCRdb's copy holds only in-frame clones and misses some; the assay was immunoSEQ multiplex PCR. The table lists 330,000 or so clones, about 89% of them singletons. Residents of about two dozen US areas, aged roughly 18 to 95 years, made up the participants. V was pared by 2 bases and J by 2 bases, with 10 bases between. CDR3 length: 15 residues. Germline values: CDR1 MGHRA, CDR2 YSYEKL. The chain uses TRBV4-1 and TRBJ2-1; D is unclear. This clonotype was obtained from a man aged 35-49 years in a cohort exposed to, infected with or recovered from COVID-19 (not recorded which). What was sequenced was PBMCs or T cells enriched from blood (not recorded which). The CDR3 DNA follows: TGCGCCAGCAGCCAAAGCCCGAGGCCCTACAATGAGCAGTTCTTC. Amino acids: CASSQSPRPYNEQFF.